This is a list of T cell receptor beta chains from one sample in a study of beta chain features in type 1 diabetes. Generated by immunoSEQ multiplex PCR, the TCRdb table keeps only in-frame clones and is missing some. The sample holds some 700,000 clones, 13% seen once. Input material: naive CD4+ T cells from blood. The receptors shown here come from a man between 18 and 29 years old with type 1 diabetes. Each CDR3 is given with its conserved first and last residue. A D gene is named only where the DNA matches it firmly. Clone size, where shown, is once, few, many, or a class for clones that have expanded.

J: TRBJ1-1
V: TRBV20-1
D: NA
size: once
DNA: TGCAGTGCTCCACAGGGTCCTGAAGCTTTCTTT
CDR3: CSAPQGPEAFF

J: TRBJ1-2
V: TRBV14
D: NA
size: few
DNA: TGTGCCAGCAGCCAAGACTATGGCTACACCTTC
CDR3: CASSQDYGYTF

J: TRBJ2-3
V: TRBV5-1
D: TRBD1
size: few
DNA: TGCGCCACGGGACCGACAGGGACCGTCTCAGATACGCAGTATTTT
CDR3: CATGPTGTVSDTQYF

J: TRBJ2-3
V: TRBV6-6
D: NA
size: NA
DNA: TGTGCCAGCACCCACGGGACTGTTGGAACAGATACGCAGTATTTT
CDR3: CASTHGTVGTDTQYF

J: TRBJ1-2
V: TRBV9
D: NA
size: NA
DNA: TGTGCCAGCAGTGGGGACAAAATATACTATGGCTACACCTTC
CDR3: CASSGDKIYYGYTF

J: TRBJ1-2
V: TRBV29-1
D: TRBD1
size: few
DNA: TGCAGCGTCATCCGGGACAGCTATGGCTACACCTTC
CDR3: CSVIRDSYGYTF

J: TRBJ2-4
V: TRBV2
D: NA
size: few
DNA: TGTGCCAGCCGAGTAAACGCACCACTAAACATTCAGTACTTC
CDR3: CASRVNAPLNIQYF

J: TRBJ2-7
V: TRBV19
D: TRBD1
size: few
DNA: TGTGCCAGTAGTCCCTTGACAGGGACCCCCTACGAGCAGTACTTC
CDR3: CASSPLTGTPYEQYF

J: TRBJ1-1
V: TRBV15
D: NA
size: few
DNA: TGTGCCACCAGCAGAGCGGACGCTGAAGCTTTCTTT
CDR3: CATSRADAEAFF

J: TRBJ2-2
V: TRBV15
D: TRBD1
size: NA
DNA: TGTGCCACCAGGGTGGCGACAGGGCTTATCGGGGAGCTGTTTTTT
CDR3: CATRVATGLIGELFF

J: TRBJ2-2
V: TRBV25-1
D: NA
size: NA
DNA: TGTGCCAGCAGGGGTAGCCCGACCGGGGAGCTGTTTTTT
CDR3: CASRGSPTGELFF

J: TRBJ2-1
V: TRBV19
D: NA
size: NA
DNA: TGTGCCAGTAGTATAGGAGGGAATGAGCAGTTCTTC
CDR3: CASSIGGNEQFF

J: TRBJ2-1
V: TRBV2
D: NA
size: NA
DNA: TGTGCCAGGGGGGGTAGTTTTGCCTACAATGAGCAGTTCTTC
CDR3: CARGGSFAYNEQFF

J: TRBJ1-6
V: TRBV5-6
D: NA
size: few
DNA: TGTGCCAGCAGCCGGCCTGTGGGGAACGGTTCACCCCTCCACTTT
CDR3: CASSRPVGNGSPLHF

J: TRBJ1-2
V: TRBV9
D: NA
size: NA
DNA: TGTGCCAGCAGCGGTACGTGGGGCTATGGCTACACCTTC
CDR3: CASSGTWGYGYTF

J: TRBJ1-4
V: TRBV18
D: TRBD1
size: few
DNA: TGTGCCAGCTCGGACAGGGGAGGTTCGGCTAATGAAAAACTGTTTTTT
CDR3: CASSDRGGSANEKLFF

J: TRBJ2-1
V: TRBV30
D: TRBD2
size: few
DNA: TGTGCCTGGGAGCGGGGGGCCTACAATGAGCAGTTCTTC
CDR3: CAWERGAYNEQFF

J: TRBJ1-3
V: TRBV9
D: NA
size: few
DNA: TGTGCCAGCAGCATACGACAGGACTCTGGAAACACCATATATTTT
CDR3: CASSIRQDSGNTIYF

J: TRBJ1-4
V: TRBV7-2
D: NA
size: few
DNA: TGTGCCAGCAGCTTAGGGTCGGGTGAAAAACTGTTTTTT
CDR3: CASSLGSGEKLFF

J: TRBJ2-3
V: TRBV6-4
D: TRBD2
size: NA
DNA: TGTGCCAGCAGTAACGGGGGGGGCACAGATACGCAGTATTTT
CDR3: CASSNGGGTDTQYF

J: TRBJ2-3
V: TRBV7-9
D: TRBD2
size: NA
DNA: TGTGCCAGCAGCCCCAGGACGATAGCGGGAGATACGCAGTATTTT
CDR3: CASSPRTIAGDTQYF

J: TRBJ2-7
V: TRBV20-1
D: NA
size: NA
DNA: TGCAGTGCCCCGGAAGGAAACGAGCAGTACTTC
CDR3: CSAPEGNEQYF

J: TRBJ1-2
V: TRBV29-1
D: NA
size: once
DNA: TGCAGCGTTGAAGAGGTTATTCGTTATGGGGTTGGCTACACCTTC
CDR3: CSVEEVIRYGVGYTF

J: TRBJ2-2
V: TRBV11-1
D: NA
size: NA
DNA: TGTGCCAGCAGCTTCGGCAGGGAGGCCGGGGAGCTGTTTTTT
CDR3: CASSFGREAGELFF

J: TRBJ1-2
V: TRBV19
D: NA
size: few
DNA: TGTGCCAGTAGTATAGGAACGGAACGTGGCTACACCTTC
CDR3: CASSIGTERGYTF

J: TRBJ1-1
V: TRBV30
D: NA
size: few
DNA: TGTGCCTGGAGCGGGAGGGAGGGAGAAGCTTTCTTT
CDR3: CAWSGREGEAFF

J: TRBJ1-4
V: TRBV30
D: TRBD1
size: NA
DNA: TGTGCCCAAGGGACAGGGGTTTCGGAAACTAATGAAAAACTGTTTTTT
CDR3: CAQGTGVSETNEKLFF

J: TRBJ2-7
V: TRBV9
D: NA
size: NA
DNA: TGTGCCAGCAGCGTAGATGAGGGACCCTACGAGCAGTACTTC
CDR3: CASSVDEGPYEQYF

J: TRBJ1-5
V: TRBV30
D: NA
size: few
DNA: TGTGCCTGGAGTGCCCCCGGAGGGAGCAATCAGCCCCAGCATTTT
CDR3: CAWSAPGGSNQPQHF

J: TRBJ2-7
V: TRBV7-9
D: NA
size: NA
DNA: TGTGCCAGCAGCCAATTTTGGGGCAGGGGATCAAGCGAGCAGTACTTC
CDR3: CASSQFWGRGSSEQYF

J: TRBJ1-1
V: TRBV10-3
D: NA
size: few
DNA: TGTGCCATCAGCCCGAGCATGCCGAACACTGAAGCTTTCTTT
CDR3: CAISPSMPNTEAFF

J: TRBJ1-5
V: TRBV2
D: NA
size: few
DNA: TGTGCCAGCACCGAAGAGGGGGGTAGCAATCAGCCCCAGCATTTT
CDR3: CASTEEGGSNQPQHF

J: TRBJ2-5
V: TRBV2
D: NA
size: few
DNA: TGTGCCAGCAGTCCTCAGCGGACAAGTTCGGAGACCCAGTACTTC
CDR3: CASSPQRTSSETQYF